The 11 T cell receptor beta chains in this list originate from one sample, sequenced in a study of T cells in Graves' hyperthyroidism and ophthalmopathy. RNA transcripts provided the source from which TCR beta CDR3 regions were amplified. HTBI primers were the set used in a first-round RT-PCR of the TCR CDR3. TCRdb reanalysed the multiplex PCR reads using MiXCR and keeps one entry per CDR3 protein. The table records under 450,000 distinct CDR3 sequences, about a sixth of them present only once. Sequenced: blood. Receptors were obtained from a woman aged 18-29 years with Graves' hyperthyroidism.

This clonotype has a count of ten or more. This chain uses TRBV3-1 with TRBJ1-6; D is undetermined. The germline V and J ends were trimmed by 1 base and 8 bases, with 9 bases remaining between them. The CDR3 is 14 amino acids. CDR1 and CDR2 (germline): LGHDT, YNNKEL (reference sequence). CDR3 DNA sequence: TGTGCCAGCAGCCAAGGGGTTGGGGATTCACCCCTCCACTTT. Its translation is CASSQGVGDSPLHF.

Notes on this clonotype: A read error is possible here, since a much larger clone lies one base away. The V call is TRBV18, the J call TRBJ1-3, with D unresolved. Germline loops: CDR1 KGHSH, CDR2 LQKENI. The CDR3 contains 15 residues. The chain's CDR3 is CASSPPSRSGNTMYF. DNA of the CDR3: TGTGCCAGCTCACCTCCCTCCCGATCTGGAAACACCATGTATTTT. Looking up the rest from reference TRBV18 and TRBJ1-3 gives the full variable domain: NAGVMQNPRHLVRRRGQEARLRCSPMKGHSHVYWYRQLPEEGLKFMVYLQKENIIDESGMPKERFSAEFPKEGPSILRIQQVVRGDSAAYFCASSPPSRSGNTMYFGEGSWLTVV.

This clonotype was recorded at least ten times. The genes are TRBV7-9 and TRBJ1-5, with 7 positions matching TRBD1. The germline CDR1 and CDR2 sequences are SEHNR and FQNEAQ (reference sequence). This CDR3 spans 14 amino acids. J gave up 6 bases and V 3 bases, and 5 bases lay outside the gene matches. CDR3 nucleotides: TGTGCCAGCAGCTTCACAGGGGAGGGTCAGCCCCAGCATTTT. This translates into CASSFTGEGQPQHF. The full variable domain, in which reference TRBV7-9 and TRBJ1-5 provide the parts outside the CDR3, is DTGVSQNPRHKITKRGQNVTFRCDPISEHNRLYWYRQTLGQGPEFLTYFQNEAQLEKSRLLSDRFSAERPKGSFSTLEIQRTEQGDSAMYLCASSFTGEGQPQHFGDGTRLSIL.

This clonotype was seen at least ten times. This chain joins TRBV15 and TRBJ1-5; perhaps TRBD1 as D (5 bases). Germline CDR1 LNHNV, CDR2 YYDKDF (reference sequence). Between the trimmed V and J ends, which lost 4 bases and 2 bases, there was a span of 6 bases. The length of the CDR3 is 13 residues. The CDR3 sequence is CATSKQGNQPQHF. The CDR3 DNA is TGTGCCACCAGCAAACAGGGCAATCAGCCCCAGCATTTT. Using reference TRBV15 and TRBJ1-5 for the parts outside the CDR3, the full variable domain is DAMVIQNPRYQVTQFGKPVTLSCSQTLNHNVMYWYQQKSSQAPKLLFHYYDKDFNNEADTPDNFQSRRPNTSFCFLDIRSPGLGDTAMYLCATSKQGNQPQHFGDGTRLSIL.

This clonotype was detected ten times or more. The chain joins TRBV18 to TRBJ1-5; no definite D call. Germline V lookup: CDR1 KGHSH, CDR2 LQKENI. The V end lost 6 bases, the J end lost 14 bases, and 11 bases lay between the germline ends. The CDR3 is 10 residues long. The CDR3 is CASSKPDKHF. The CDR3 DNA reads as TGTGCCAGCTCCAAACCCGACAAGCATTTT.

This clonotype was detected ten times or more. The rearrangement links TRBV27 to TRBJ1-5; tentative D call: TRBD1 (6 bases). CDR1 is MNHEY, CDR2 SMNVEV, per germline (reference sequence). The CDR3 extends over 12 amino acids. The CDR3 sequence is CVTGHHNQPQHF. The CDR3 DNA reads TGTGTTACGGGACATCACAATCAGCCCCAGCATTTT.

The chain uses TRBV6-1 and TRBJ2-5; 9 nucleotides align to TRBD2. Germline V gene lookup returns CDR1 MNHNS and CDR2 SASEGT. The CDR3 length is 14 residues. V lost 7 bases and J lost 5; bases outside the gene matches: 8. The CDR3 sequence is CASNGGGAKETQYF. The CDR3, as DNA: TGTGCCAGCAATGGCGGGGGGGCGAAGGAGACCCAGTACTTC.

At least ten counts were recorded for this clonotype. The gene calls are TRBV2 and TRBJ2-7; TRBD1 matches at 8 bases. This CDR3 comprises 14 residues. V lost 2 bases and J lost 2; bases outside the gene matches: 2. CDR1 and CDR2 (germline): SNHLY, FYNNEI. The CDR3 bases are TGTGCCAGCAGTGAACAGGGGGCGCCCTACGAGCAGTACTTC. As protein: CASSEQGAPYEQYF.

The table lists this clonotype with many counts. The chain joins TRBV6-1 to TRBJ1-4, with D unclear. The germline CDR1 and CDR2 sequences are MNHNS and SASEGT. V was shortened by 2 bases and J by 8 bases, with 9 bases between the two germline ends. The CDR3 covers 13 residues. Here the CDR3 reads CASSESTEEKLFF. In DNA form, the CDR3 reads TGTGCCAGCAGTGAATCGACGGAAGAAAAACTGTTTTTT.

The V gene is TRBV20-1, the J gene TRBJ2-1; TRBD1 aligns across 12 bases. The CDR3 has 16 amino acids. The junction had 3 bases not matched to a gene; V was cut back by 1 base and J by 2 bases. Germline assignment: CDR1 DFQATT and CDR2 SNEGSKA (reference sequence). The CDR3 coding sequence is TGCAGTGCTAGAGCCGGGACAGGGGGCCCCTACAATGAGCAGTTCTTC. It is translated as CSARAGTGGPYNEQFF.

V usage is TRBV11-2 and J usage is TRBJ2-3, with 11 bases that match TRBD2. CDR3 length equals 18 residues. In germline, CDR1 is SGHAT, CDR2 FQNNGV. J gave up 3 bases and V 5 bases, and 13 bases lay outside the gene matches. The DNA for the CDR3 is TGTGCCAGCAGCATATATCCGGGACTAGCGGATTCAACAGATACGCAGTATTTT. This codes for CASSIYPGLADSTDTQYF. Full variable domain (rest looked up from reference TRBV11-2 and TRBJ2-3): EAGVAQSPRYKIIEKRQSVAFWCNPISGHATLYWYQQILGQGPKLLIQFQNNGVVDDSQLPKDRFSAERLKGVDSTLKIQPAKLEDSAVYLCASSIYPGLADSTDTQYFGPGTRLTVL.